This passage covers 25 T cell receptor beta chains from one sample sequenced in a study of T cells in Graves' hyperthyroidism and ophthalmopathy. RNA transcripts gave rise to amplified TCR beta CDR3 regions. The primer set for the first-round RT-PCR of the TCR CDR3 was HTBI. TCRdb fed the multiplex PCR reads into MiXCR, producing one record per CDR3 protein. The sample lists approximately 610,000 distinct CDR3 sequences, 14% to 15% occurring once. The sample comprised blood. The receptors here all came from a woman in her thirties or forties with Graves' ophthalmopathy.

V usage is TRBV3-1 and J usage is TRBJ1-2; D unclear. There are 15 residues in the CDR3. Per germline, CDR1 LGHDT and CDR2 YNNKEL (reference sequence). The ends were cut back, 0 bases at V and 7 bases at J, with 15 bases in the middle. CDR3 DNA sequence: TGTGCCAGCAGCCAAGATCCTGAGGGCCCGCGTGGCTACACCTTC. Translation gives CASSQDPEGPRGYTF.

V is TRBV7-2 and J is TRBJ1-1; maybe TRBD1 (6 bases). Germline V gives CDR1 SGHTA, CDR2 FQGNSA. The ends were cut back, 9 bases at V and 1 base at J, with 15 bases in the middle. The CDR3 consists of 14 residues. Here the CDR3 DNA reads TGTGCCAGTAAGACCGGACAGCCGAACACTGAAGCTTTCTTT. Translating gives CASKTGQPNTEAFF. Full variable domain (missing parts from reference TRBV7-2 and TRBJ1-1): GAGVSQSPSNKVTEKGKDVELRCDPISGHTALYWYRQSLGQGLEFLIYFQGNSAPDKSGLPSDRFSAERTGGSVSTLTIQRTQQEDSAVYLCASKTGQPNTEAFFGQGTRLTVV.

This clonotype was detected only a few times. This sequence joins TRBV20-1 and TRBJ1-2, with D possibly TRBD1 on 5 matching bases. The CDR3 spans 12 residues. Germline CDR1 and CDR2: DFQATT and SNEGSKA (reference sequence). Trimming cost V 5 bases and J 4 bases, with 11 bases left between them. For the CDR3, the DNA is TGCAGTGCTCACGGGACCGCCTATGGCTACACCTTC. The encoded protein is CSAHGTAYGYTF.

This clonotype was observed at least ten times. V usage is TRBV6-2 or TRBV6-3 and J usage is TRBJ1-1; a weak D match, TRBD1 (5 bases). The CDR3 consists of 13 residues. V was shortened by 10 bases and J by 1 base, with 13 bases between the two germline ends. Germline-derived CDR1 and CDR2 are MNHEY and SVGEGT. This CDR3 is CAIKNGQNTEAFF. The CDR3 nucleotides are TGTGCCATCAAAAATGGACAGAACACTGAAGCTTTCTTT.

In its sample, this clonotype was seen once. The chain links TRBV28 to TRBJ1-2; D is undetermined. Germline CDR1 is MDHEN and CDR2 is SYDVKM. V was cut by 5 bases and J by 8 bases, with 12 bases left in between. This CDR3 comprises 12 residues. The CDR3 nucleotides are TGTGCCAGCAGTACCATGTTAGGCGGCTACACCTTC. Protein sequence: CASSTMLGGYTF.

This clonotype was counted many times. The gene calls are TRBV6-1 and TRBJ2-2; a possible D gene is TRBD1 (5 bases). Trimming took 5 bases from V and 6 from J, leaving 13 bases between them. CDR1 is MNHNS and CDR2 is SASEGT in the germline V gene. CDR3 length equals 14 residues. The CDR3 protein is CASSIGRDSGELFF. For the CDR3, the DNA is TGTGCCAGCAGTATCGGCAGGGATTCCGGGGAGCTGTTTTTT.

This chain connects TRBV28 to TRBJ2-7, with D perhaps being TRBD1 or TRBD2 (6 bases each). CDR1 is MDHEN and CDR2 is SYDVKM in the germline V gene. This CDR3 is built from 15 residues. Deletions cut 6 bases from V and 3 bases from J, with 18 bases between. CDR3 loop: CASRYAGLRGYEQYF. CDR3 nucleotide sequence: TGTGCCAGCAGATACGCGGGACTCAGGGGCTACGAGCAGTACTTC.

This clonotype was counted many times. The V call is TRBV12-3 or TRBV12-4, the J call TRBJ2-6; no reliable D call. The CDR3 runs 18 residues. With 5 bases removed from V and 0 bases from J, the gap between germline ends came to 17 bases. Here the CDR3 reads CASSNLTGPISGANVLTF. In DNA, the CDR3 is TGTGCCAGCAGTAATCTGACGGGCCCCATCTCTGGGGCCAACGTCCTGACTTTC.

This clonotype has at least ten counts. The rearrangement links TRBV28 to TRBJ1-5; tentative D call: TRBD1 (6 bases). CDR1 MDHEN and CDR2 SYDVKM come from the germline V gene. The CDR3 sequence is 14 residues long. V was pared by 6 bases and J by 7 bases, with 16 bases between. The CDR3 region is CASRLIQGKQPQHF. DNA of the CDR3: TGTGCCAGCAGACTAATACAGGGAAAACAGCCCCAGCATTTT.

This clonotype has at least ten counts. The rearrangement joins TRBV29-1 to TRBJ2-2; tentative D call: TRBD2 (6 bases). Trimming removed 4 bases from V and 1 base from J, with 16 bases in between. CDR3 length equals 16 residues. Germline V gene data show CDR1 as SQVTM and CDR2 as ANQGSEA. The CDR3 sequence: CSVARGTGLNTGELFF. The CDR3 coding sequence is TGCAGCGTTGCAAGAGGGACGGGACTGAACACCGGGGAGCTGTTTTTT.

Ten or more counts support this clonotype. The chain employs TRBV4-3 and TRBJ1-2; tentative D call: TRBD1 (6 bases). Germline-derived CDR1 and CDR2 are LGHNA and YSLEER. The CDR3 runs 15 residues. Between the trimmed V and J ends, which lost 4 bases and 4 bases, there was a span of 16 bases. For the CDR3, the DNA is TGCGCCAGCAGCCCGGGGCCGGGGGGGGCCTATGGCTACACCTTC. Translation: CASSPGPGGAYGYTF.

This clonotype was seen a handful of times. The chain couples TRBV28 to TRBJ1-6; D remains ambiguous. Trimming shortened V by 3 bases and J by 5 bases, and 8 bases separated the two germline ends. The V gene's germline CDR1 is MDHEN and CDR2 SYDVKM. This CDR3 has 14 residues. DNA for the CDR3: TGTGCCAGCAGTTTTATAAGGAATAATTCACCCCTCCACTTT. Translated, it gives CASSFIRNNSPLHF.

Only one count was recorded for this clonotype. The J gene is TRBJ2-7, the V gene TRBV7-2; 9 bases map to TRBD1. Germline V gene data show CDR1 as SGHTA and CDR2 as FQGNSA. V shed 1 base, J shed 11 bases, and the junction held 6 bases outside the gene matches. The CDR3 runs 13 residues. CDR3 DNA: TGTGCCAGCAGCTTAGTACTGGGGGACAGGGAGTACTTC. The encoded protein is CASSLVLGDREYF.

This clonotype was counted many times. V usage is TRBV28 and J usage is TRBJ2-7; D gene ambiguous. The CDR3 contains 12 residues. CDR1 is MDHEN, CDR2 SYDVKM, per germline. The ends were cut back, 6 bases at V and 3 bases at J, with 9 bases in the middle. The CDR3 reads CASSTPSYEQYF. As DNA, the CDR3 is TGTGCCAGCAGCACACCGAGCTACGAGCAGTACTTC.

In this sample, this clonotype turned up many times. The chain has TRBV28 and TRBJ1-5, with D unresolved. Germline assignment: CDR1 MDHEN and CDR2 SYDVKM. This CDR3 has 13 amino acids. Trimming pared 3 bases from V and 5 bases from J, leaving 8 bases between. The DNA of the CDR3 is TGTGCCAGCAGTTTTTCTGGGTATCAGCCCCAGCATTTT. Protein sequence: CASSFSGYQPQHF.

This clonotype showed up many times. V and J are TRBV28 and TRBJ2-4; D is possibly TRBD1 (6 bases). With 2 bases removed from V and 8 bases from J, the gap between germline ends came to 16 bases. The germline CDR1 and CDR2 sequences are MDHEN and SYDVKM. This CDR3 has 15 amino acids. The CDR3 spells CASSLRGSPGDIQYF. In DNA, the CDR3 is TGTGCCAGCAGTTTAAGGGGGTCCCCCGGGGACATTCAGTACTTC.

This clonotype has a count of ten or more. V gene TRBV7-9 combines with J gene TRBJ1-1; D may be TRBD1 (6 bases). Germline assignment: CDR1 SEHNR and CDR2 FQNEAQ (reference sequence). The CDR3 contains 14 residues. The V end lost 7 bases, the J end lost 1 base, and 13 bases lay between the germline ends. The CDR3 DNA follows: TGTGCCAGCAATACACAGGGAGGGAACACTGAAGCTTTCTTT. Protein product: CASNTQGGNTEAFF. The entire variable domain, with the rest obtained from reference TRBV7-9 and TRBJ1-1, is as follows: DTGVSQNPRHKITKRGQNVTFRCDPISEHNRLYWYRQTLGQGPEFLTYFQNEAQLEKSRLLSDRFSAERPKGSFSTLEIQRTEQGDSAMYLCASNTQGGNTEAFFGQGTRLTVV.

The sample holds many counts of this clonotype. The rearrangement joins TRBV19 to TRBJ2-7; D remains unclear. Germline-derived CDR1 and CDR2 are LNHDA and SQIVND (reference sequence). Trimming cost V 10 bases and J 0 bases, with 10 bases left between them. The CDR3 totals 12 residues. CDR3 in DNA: TGTGCCACCAGTTTGAGCTCCTACGAGCAGTACTTC. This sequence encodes CATSLSSYEQYF.

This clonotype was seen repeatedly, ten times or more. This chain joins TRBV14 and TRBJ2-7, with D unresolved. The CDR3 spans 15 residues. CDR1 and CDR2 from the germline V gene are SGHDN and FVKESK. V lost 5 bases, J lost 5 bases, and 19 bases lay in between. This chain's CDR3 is CASSNSVAGIHEQYF. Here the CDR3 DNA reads TGTGCCAGCAGCAATTCGGTAGCTGGGATACACGAGCAGTACTTC.

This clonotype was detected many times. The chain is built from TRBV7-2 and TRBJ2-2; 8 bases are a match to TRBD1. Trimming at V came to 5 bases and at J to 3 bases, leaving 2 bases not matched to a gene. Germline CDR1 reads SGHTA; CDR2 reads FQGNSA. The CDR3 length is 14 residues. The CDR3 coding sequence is TGTGCCAGCAGCCAGACAGGGGACACCGGGGAGCTGTTTTTT. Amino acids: CASSQTGDTGELFF.

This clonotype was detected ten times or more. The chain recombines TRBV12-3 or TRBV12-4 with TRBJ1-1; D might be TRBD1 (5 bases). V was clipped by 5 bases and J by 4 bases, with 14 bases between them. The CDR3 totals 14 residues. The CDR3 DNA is TGTGCCAGCAGTCGGGGGGAAGGAGCCACTGAAGCTTTCTTT. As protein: CASSRGEGATEAFF.

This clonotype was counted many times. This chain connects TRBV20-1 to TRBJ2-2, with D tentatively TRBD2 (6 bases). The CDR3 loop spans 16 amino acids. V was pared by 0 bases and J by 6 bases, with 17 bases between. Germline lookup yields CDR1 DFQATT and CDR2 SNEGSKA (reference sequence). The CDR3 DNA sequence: TGCAGTGCTAGAGATTATACGGGAGCAATATCCGGGGAGCTGTTTTTT. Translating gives CSARDYTGAISGELFF.

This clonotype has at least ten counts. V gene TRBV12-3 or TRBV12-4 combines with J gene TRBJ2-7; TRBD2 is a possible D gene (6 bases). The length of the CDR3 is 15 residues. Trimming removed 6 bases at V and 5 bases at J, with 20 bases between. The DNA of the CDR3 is TGTGCCAGCAGCCCTCCGGAGGGCCGATTCCACGAGCAGTACTTC. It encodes CASSPPEGRFHEQYF.

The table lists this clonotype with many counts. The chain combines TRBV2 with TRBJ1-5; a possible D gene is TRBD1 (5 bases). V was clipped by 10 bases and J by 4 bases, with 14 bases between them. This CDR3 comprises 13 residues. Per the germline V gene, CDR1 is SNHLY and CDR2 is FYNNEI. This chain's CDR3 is CATQGAENQPQHF. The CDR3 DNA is TGTGCCACGCAGGGTGCCGAAAATCAGCCCCAGCATTTT.

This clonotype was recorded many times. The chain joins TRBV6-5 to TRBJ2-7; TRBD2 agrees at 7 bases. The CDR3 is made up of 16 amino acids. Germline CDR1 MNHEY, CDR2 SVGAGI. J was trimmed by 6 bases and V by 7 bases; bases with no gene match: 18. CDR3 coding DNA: TGTGCCAGCACCGTGGGGGGGGGAGGACTAGGAGGCGAGCAGTACTTC. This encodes CASTVGGGGLGGEQYF.